Sequencing of this T cell receptor beta chain was carried out in a study of early T cells in non-severe SARS-CoV-2 infection. Attached unique molecular identifiers marked individual cDNA molecules. TCRdb redid the calling of the 5' RACE reads with MiXCR, one entry per CDR3 protein. The table has about 110,000 distinct CDR3 sequences, around 10% seen once; the top ten hold about 7.6%. CDR3 length equals 14 residues. The germline V gene has CDR1 DFQATT and CDR2 SNEGSKA (reference sequence). Losses at the gene ends were 4 bases for V and 0 bases for J; bases not matched to a gene: 2. This receptor was identified in an adult who was a healthcare worker with PCR-confirmed SARS-CoV-2 infection or an uninfected control (not recorded which). V and J are TRBV20-1 and TRBJ2-1, with TRBD2 matching 8 bases. The sequenced sample consisted of whole blood. DNA of the CDR3: TGCAGTGCTAAGAGCGGGAGCTCCTACAATGAGCAGTTCTTC. Encoded protein: CSAKSGSSYNEQFF.